The 10 T cell receptor beta chains given below trace back to one sample, sequenced in a study of OX40 agonist ivuxolimab in advanced cancers. Profiled with immunoSEQ multiplex PCR; TCRdb holds only in-frame clones, not every one. The sample has about 26,000 clones; approximately 90% are singletons. The starting material was CD4+ or CD8+ T cells sorted from blood, obtained in a trial of the OX40 agonist ivuxolimab. The receptors come from an adult with an advanced solid tumor such as melanoma, head and neck, liver or kidney cancer.

The chain links TRBV7-6 to TRBJ2-5; D may match TRBD1 or TRBD2 (5 bases each). CDR3 length: 14 residues. Trimming pared 2 bases from V and 4 bases from J, leaving 11 bases between. Looked up from germline, CDR1 is SGHVS and CDR2 is FNYEAQ. CDR3: CASSLPSGGETQYF. Here the CDR3 DNA reads TGTGCCAGCAGCTTACCGTCTGGGGGAGAGACCCAGTACTTC. Full variable domain (remainder filled in from reference TRBV7-6 and TRBJ2-5): GAGVSQSPRYKVTKRGQDVALRCDPISGHVSLYWYRQALGQGPEFLTYFNYEAQQDKSGLPNDRFSAERPEGSISTLTIQRTEQRDSAMYRCASSLPSGGETQYFGPGTRLLVL.

V gene TRBV4-3 combines with J gene TRBJ1-1; D is uncertain. This CDR3 has 14 amino acids. With 2 bases removed from V and 5 bases from J, the gap between germline ends came to 12 bases. The V gene's germline CDR1 is LGHNA and CDR2 YSLEER. In DNA, the CDR3 is TGCGCCAGCAGCCAACGGGAGGGTAGAACTGAAGCTTTCTTT. Amino acid sequence: CASSQREGRTEAFF.

This clone turned up a few times. The genes are TRBV28 and TRBJ1-2; D gene uncertain. Per germline, CDR1 MDHEN and CDR2 SYDVKM. The CDR3 contains 12 residues. Trimming removed 2 bases at V and 10 bases at J, with 11 bases between. CDR3 region: CASSLAPLDYTF. CDR3 coding DNA: TGTGCCAGCAGTTTAGCCCCTCTTGACTACACCTTC.

This rearrangement joins TRBV7-9 to TRBJ1-1, with unresolved D. Trimming removed 1 base at V and 4 bases at J, with 4 bases between. The CDR3 is 12 residues long. The germline CDR1 and CDR2 sequences are SEHNR and FQNEAQ (reference sequence). Written as DNA, the CDR3 is TGTGCCAGCAGCTTAGGGTTCACTGAAGCTTTCTTT. It specifies CASSLGFTEAFF.

The chain carries TRBV7-8 and TRBJ2-5, with 12 bases aligning to TRBD2. Germline CDR1 reads SGHVS; CDR2 reads FQNEAQ. CDR3 size: 16 residues. V dropped 4 bases and J dropped 2; count of bases not matched to a gene: 5. The CDR3 region has the DNA TGTGCCAGCAGCTCTACTAGCGGGGGGTTTCAAGAGACCCAGTACTTC. Its protein product is CASSSTSGGFQETQYF.

This clone was seen a single time. The DNA for the CDR3 is TGTGCCAGCAGCGCGGGACTATACGAGCAGTACTTC. Protein product: CASSAGLYEQYF. The gene calls are TRBV2 and TRBJ2-7, with 7 bases lining up with TRBD2. Germline loops: CDR1 SNHLY, CDR2 FYNNEI. Trimming removed 6 bases from V and 4 bases from J; junction bases left unmatched: 3. This CDR3 comprises 12 residues.

By share, this clone counts as medium-sized. The chain recombines TRBV27 with TRBJ1-5; unclear D gene. Germline V gene sequence: CDR1 MNHEY, CDR2 SMNVEV (reference sequence). The CDR3 length is 12 residues. V shed 8 bases and J shed 9 bases, with 14 bases lying between them. This CDR3 reads CASASSRGPQHF. The CDR3 nucleotides read TGTGCCAGCGCCTCCTCGAGAGGGCCCCAGCATTTT.

The chain employs TRBV7-8 and TRBJ2-1; tentatively, D is TRBD1 (5 bases). The CDR3 has 19 amino acids. V lost 6 bases and J 0 bases, leaving 24 bases between the germline ends. The germline gives CDR1 SGHVS, CDR2 FQNEAQ. DNA of the CDR3: TGTGCCAGCAGTCAGGCCTCAGGGCTGACCCCAAGCTCCTACAATGAGCAGTTCTTC. This encodes CASSQASGLTPSSYNEQFF.

The chain couples TRBV30 to TRBJ2-3; D not resolved. The CDR3 spans 13 residues. Looked up from germline, CDR1 is GTSNPN and CDR2 is SVGIG (reference sequence). Trimming cost V 0 bases and J 0 bases, with 4 bases left between them. CDR3 amino acids: CAWSVISTDTQYF. CDR3 sequence (DNA): TGTGCCTGGAGTGTCATTAGCACAGATACGCAGTATTTT. The full variable domain, its missing parts supplied by reference TRBV30 and TRBJ2-3, is SQTIHQWPATLVQPVGSPLSLECTVEGTSNPNLYWYRQAAGRGLQLLFYSVGIGQISSEVPQNLSASRPQDRQFILSSKKLLLSDSGFYLCAWSVISTDTQYFGPGTRLTVL.

The chain recombines TRBV28 with TRBJ2-1, with 12 bases aligning to TRBD2. Germline V gene data show CDR1 as MDHEN and CDR2 as SYDVKM. V was clipped by 3 bases and J by 4 bases; unmatched bases: 7. This CDR3 is built from 17 residues. The CDR3, as DNA: TGTGCCAGCAGTTTTCTCGGACTAGCGGGATTTTACAATGAGCAGTTCTTC. It yields the protein CASSFLGLAGFYNEQFF.